This T cell receptor (beta chain) derives from a study of liver allograft versus peripheral blood T cells. In the study overall: Repertoires of T cell receptors in transplanted livers were compared with recipients' peripheral blood repertoires. The study, taken as a whole, reports: Liver allograft and peripheral blood T cell receptor repertoires reportedly differed.

TCRdb re-analysed the reads in MiXCR, keeping a single row per CDR3 protein. Of under 15,000 distinct CDR3 sequences listed, approximately 20% are singletons. As concerns this clonotype: Its antigen is not identified.

This TCR was recovered from a human patient who had a liver transplant. Certain T cells may be donor cells from the graft.

As DNA, the CDR3 is TGTGCCAGCAGTGACCGGTGGAGAGCTTTCTTT. This translates into CASSDRWRAFF. The V and J genes are TRBV2 and TRBJ1-1; D gene unclear. The V end was cut by 3 bases, the J end by 10 bases, with 9 bases between. The CDR3 covers 11 residues. Germline V gene sequence: CDR1 SNHLY, CDR2 FYNNEI. Full variable domain (outside the CDR3, taken from reference TRBV2 and TRBJ1-1): EPEVTQTPSHQVTQMGQEVILRCVPISNHLYFYWYRQILGQKVEFLVSFYNNEISEKSEIFDDQFSVERPDGSNFTLKIRSTKLEDSAMYFCASSDRWRAFFGQGTRLTVV.